This T cell receptor (beta chain) was found in a study of Ad26.COV2.S vaccination and SARS-CoV-2 variants. On the study more broadly: The Ad26.COV2.S arm of the COV1001 trial was where the donor was placed. Doses of Ad26.COV2.S were injected into muscle once or twice, 56 days apart. Overall study findings and caveats: Measurement of non-spike TCR breadth gave similar results in vaccine and placebo recipients. From the TCR breadth and depth analyses, total T cell responses may have been underestimated.

Treatment meaning: approximately 18 received Ad26.COV2.S at low or high dose, single or two shots; about 5 received placebo; per-sample allocation not given. On day 63 after the first injection, vaccine and placebo recipients gave samples. The repertoire was sequenced with immunoSEQ multiplex PCR; TCRdb's copy has only in-frame clones and lacks some. The repertoire includes 400,000 or so clones, about 85% of them detected once, and under 4% sits in the top ten. Trimming left V 3 bases short and J 5 bases short, with 19 bases between. Germline CDR1 LGHDT, CDR2 YNNKEL (reference sequence). This CDR3 has 16 residues. This clone appeared once. The antigen remains undetermined.

The chain combines TRBV3-1 (or the pseudogene TRBV3-2) with TRBJ1-1; D unclear. The sequenced sample was peripheral blood, obtained in a trial of Ad26.COV2.S vaccine versus placebo. This clonotype originated in a person aged 18 to 59 who received the Ad26.COV2.S COVID-19 vaccine or a placebo. The CDR3 reads CASSQLLGSGGTEAFF. Written as DNA, the CDR3 is TGTGCCAGCAGCCAGTTACTTGGCTCCGGTGGGACTGAAGCTTTCTTT.